In its sample, the clone carrying this TCR beta chain was seen many times. Its antigen is not identified. Authors of the study amplified TCR beta CDR3 regions from RNA transcripts. HTBI primers were employed in a first-round RT-PCR of the TCR CDR3. TCRdb independently ran MiXCR on the multiplex PCR reads; one entry per CDR3 protein. Of about half a million distinct CDR3 sequences in the sample, about 20% were seen once. These data belong to a study of T cells in Graves' hyperthyroidism and ophthalmopathy. Germline CDR1 MDHEN, CDR2 SYDVKM. CDR3 size: 20 residues. With V trimmed by 3 bases and J by 7 bases, 25 bases remained unmatched. Overall study results and limits: Ophthalmopathy could be told apart from stable hyperthyroidism with a 13 V-J model.

Sequenced input: blood. The clonotype comes from a man aged 40-49 years with Graves' ophthalmopathy. The chain recombines TRBV28 with TRBJ2-3; 7 bases fit TRBD1. CDR3 DNA sequence: TGTGCCAGCAGTTTCCCCGGGACAGCTGTTGTAGGGCCTCCTACCTATACGCAGTATTTT. It translates to CASSFPGTAVVGPPTYTQYF.